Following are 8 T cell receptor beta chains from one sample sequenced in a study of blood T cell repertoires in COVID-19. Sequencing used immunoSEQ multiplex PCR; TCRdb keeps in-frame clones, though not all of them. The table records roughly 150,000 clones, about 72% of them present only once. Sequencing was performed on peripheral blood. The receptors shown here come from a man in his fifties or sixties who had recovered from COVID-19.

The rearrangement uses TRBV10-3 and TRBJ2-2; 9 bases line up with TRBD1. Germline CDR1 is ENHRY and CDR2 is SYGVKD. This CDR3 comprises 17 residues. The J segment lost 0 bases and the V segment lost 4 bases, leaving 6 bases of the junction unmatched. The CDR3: CAISGSTGGANTGELFF. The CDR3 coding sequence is TGTGCCATCAGTGGATCCACAGGGGGCGCGAACACCGGGGAGCTGTTTTTT.

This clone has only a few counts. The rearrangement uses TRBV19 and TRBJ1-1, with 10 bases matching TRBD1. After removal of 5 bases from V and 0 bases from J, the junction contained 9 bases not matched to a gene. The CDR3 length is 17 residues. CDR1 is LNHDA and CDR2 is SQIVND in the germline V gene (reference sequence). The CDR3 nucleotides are TGTGCCAGTAGTCTTATCCGGGACAGGGGTATGAACACTGAAGCTTTCTTT. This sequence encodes CASSLIRDRGMNTEAFF. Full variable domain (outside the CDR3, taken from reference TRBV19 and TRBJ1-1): DGGITQSPKYLFRKEGQNVTLSCEQNLNHDAMYWYRQDPGQGLRLIYYSQIVNDFQKGDIAEGYSVSREKKESFPLTVTSAQKNPTAFYLCASSLIRDRGMNTEAFFGQGTRLTVV.

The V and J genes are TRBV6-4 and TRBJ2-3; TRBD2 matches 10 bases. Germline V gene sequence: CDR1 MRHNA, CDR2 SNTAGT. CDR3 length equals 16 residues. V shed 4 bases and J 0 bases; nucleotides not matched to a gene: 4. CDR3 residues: CASSADSGGSTDTQYF. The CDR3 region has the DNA TGTGCCAGCAGTGCCGATAGCGGGGGGAGCACAGATACGCAGTATTTT.

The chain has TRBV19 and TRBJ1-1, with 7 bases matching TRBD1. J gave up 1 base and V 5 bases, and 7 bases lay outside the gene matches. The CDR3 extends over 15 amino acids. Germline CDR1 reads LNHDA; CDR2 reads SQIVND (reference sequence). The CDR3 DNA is TGTGCCAGTAGTTCAAGGGGGCCGGCGAACACTGAAGCTTTCTTT. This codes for CASSSRGPANTEAFF.

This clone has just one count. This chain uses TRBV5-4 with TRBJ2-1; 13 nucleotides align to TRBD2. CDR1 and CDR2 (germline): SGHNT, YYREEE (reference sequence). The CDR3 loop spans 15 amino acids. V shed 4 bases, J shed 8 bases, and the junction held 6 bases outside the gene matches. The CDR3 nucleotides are TGTGCCAGCAGCCTCCGGACTAGCGGGAGCGATGAGCAGTTCTTC. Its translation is CASSLRTSGSDEQFF.

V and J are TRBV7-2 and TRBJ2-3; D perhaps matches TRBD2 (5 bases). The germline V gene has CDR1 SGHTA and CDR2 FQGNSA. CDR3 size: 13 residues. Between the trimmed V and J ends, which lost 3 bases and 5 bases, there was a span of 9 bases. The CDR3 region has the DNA TGTGCCAGCAGCTTCCAGCGGATAGATACGCAGTATTTT. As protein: CASSFQRIDTQYF.

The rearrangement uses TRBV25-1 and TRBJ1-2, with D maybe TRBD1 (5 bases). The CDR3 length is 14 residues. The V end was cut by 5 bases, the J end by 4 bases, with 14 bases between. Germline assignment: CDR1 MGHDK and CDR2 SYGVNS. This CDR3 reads CASSHGQGGYGYTF. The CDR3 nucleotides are TGTGCCAGCAGTCACGGTCAGGGAGGCTATGGCTACACCTTC.

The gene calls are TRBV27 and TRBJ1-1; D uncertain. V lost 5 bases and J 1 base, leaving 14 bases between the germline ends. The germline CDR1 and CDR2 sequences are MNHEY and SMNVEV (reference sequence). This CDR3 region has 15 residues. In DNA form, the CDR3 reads TGTGCCAGCAGTCCTCCCCCGGGGAGGAACACTGAAGCTTTCTTT. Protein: CASSPPPGRNTEAFF.